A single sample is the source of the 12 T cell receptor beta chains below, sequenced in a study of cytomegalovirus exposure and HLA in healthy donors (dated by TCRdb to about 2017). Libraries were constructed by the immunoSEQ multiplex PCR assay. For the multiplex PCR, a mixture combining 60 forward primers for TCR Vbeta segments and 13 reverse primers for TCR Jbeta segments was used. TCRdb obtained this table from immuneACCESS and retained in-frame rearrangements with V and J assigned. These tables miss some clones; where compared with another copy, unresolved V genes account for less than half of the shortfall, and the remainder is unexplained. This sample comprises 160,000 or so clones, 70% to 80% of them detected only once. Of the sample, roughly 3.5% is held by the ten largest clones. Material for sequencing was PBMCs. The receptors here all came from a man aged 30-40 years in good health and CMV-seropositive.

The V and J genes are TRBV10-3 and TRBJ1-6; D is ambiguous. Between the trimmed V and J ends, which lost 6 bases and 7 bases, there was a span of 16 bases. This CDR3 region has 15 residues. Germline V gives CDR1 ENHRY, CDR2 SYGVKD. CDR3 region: CAIRSGEGVNSPLHF. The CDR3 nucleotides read TGTGCCATCAGGAGCGGGGAGGGAGTAAATTCACCCCTCCACTTT.

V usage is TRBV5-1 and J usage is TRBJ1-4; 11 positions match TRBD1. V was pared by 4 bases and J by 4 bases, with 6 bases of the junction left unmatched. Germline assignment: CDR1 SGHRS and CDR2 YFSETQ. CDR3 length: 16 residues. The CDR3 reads CASSPGTGGLNEKLFF. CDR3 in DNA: TGCGCCAGCAGCCCCGGGACAGGGGGGCTTAATGAAAAACTGTTTTTT.

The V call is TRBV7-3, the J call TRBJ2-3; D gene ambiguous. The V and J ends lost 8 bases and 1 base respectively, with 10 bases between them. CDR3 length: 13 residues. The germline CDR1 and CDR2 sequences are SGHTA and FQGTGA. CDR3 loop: CASSTQGTDTQYF. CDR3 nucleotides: TGTGCCAGCTCAACCCAGGGCACAGATACGCAGTATTTT.

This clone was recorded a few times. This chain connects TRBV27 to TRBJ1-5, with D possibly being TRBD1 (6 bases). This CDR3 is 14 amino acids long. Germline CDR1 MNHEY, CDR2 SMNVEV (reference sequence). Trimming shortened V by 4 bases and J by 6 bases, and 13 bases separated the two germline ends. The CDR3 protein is CASSSGQRRQPQHF. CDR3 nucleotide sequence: TGTGCCAGCAGTTCCGGACAGCGGCGTCAGCCCCAGCATTTT.

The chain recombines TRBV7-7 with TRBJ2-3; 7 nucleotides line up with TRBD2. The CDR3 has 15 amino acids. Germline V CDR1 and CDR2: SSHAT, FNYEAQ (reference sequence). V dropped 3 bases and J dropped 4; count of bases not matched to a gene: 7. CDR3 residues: CASSLGGGRADTQYF. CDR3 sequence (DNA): TGTGCCAGCAGCTTGGGCGGGGGAAGGGCAGATACGCAGTATTTT.

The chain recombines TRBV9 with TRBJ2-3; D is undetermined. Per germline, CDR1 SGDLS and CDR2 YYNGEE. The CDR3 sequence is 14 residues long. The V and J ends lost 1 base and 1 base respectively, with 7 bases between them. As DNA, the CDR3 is TGTGCCAGCAGCGTATCTACAGGCACAGATACGCAGTATTTT. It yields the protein CASSVSTGTDTQYF. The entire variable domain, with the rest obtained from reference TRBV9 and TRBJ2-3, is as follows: DSGVTQTPKHLITATGQRVTLRCSPRSGDLSVYWYQQSLDQGLQFLIQYYNGEERAKGNILERFSAQQFPDLHSELNLSSLELGDSALYFCASSVSTGTDTQYFGPGTRLTVL.

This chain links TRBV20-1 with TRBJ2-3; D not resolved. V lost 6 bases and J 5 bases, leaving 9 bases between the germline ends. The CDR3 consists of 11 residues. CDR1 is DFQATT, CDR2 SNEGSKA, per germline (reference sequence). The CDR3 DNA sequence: TGCAGTGCCAACAGCCGAGATACGCAGTATTTT. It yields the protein CSANSRDTQYF.

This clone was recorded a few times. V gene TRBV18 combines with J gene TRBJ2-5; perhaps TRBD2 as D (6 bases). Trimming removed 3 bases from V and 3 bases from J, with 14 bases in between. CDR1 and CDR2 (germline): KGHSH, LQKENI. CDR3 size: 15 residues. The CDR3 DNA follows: TGTGCCAGCTCACCGAGACCGGGACTGGAAGAGACCCAGTACTTC. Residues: CASSPRPGLEETQYF.

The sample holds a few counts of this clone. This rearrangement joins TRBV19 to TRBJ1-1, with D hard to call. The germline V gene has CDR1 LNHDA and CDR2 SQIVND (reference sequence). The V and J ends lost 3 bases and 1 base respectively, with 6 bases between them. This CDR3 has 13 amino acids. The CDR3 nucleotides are TGTGCCAGTAGTATTCTAGGGAACACTGAAGCTTTCTTT. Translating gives CASSILGNTEAFF.

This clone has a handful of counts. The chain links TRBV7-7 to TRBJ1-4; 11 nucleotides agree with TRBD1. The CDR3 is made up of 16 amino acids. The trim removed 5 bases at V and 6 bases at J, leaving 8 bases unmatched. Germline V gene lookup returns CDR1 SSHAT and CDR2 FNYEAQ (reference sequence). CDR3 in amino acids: CASSREDRGRDEKLFF. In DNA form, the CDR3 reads TGTGCCAGCAGCAGGGAGGACAGGGGGCGGGATGAAAAACTGTTTTTT. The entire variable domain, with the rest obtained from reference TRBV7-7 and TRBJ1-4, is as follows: GAGVSQSPRYKVTKRGQDVTLRCDPISSHATLYWYQQALGQGPEFLTYFNYEAQPDKSGLPSDRFSAERPEGSISTLTIQRTEQRDSAMYRCASSREDRGRDEKLFFGSGTQLSVL.

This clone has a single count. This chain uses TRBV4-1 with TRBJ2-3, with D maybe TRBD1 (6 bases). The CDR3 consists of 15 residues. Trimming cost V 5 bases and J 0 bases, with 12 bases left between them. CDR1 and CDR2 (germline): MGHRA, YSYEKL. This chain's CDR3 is CASSLSQGSTDTQYF. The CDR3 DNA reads TGCGCCAGCAGCTTATCGCAGGGGAGCACAGATACGCAGTATTTT.

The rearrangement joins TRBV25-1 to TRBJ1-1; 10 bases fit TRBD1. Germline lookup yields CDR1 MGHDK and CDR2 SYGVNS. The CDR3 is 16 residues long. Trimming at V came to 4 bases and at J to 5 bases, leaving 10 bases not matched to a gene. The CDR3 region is CASSGLTGGWFTEAFF. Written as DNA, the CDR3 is TGTGCCAGCAGTGGCCTGACAGGGGGCTGGTTTACTGAAGCTTTCTTT.